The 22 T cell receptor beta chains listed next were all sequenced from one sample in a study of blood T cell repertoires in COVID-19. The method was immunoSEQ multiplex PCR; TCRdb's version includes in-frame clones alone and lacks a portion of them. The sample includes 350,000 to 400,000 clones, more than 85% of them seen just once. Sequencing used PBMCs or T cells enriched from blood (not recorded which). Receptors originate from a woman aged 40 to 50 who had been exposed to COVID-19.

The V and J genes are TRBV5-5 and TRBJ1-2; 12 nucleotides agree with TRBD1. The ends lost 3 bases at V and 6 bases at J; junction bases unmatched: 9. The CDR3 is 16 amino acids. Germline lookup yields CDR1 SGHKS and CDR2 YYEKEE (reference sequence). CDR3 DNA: TGTGCCAGCAGCTACTCCCCGGGACAGGGGGCGAATGGCTACACCTTC. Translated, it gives CASSYSPGQGANGYTF.

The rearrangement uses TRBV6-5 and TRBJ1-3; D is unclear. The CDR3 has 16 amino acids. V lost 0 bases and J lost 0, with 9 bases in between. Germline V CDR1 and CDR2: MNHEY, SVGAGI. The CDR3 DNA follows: TGTGCCAGCAGTTACTCAGTCCCAGTCTCTGGAAACACCATATATTTT. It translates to CASSYSVPVSGNTIYF.

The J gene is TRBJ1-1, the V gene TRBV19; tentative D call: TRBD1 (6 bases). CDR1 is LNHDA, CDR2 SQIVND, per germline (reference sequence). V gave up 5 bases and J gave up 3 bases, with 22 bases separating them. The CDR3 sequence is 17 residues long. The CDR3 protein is CASSPPEHREWHTEAFF. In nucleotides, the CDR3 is TGTGCCAGTAGTCCGCCCGAACACAGGGAATGGCACACTGAAGCTTTCTTT.

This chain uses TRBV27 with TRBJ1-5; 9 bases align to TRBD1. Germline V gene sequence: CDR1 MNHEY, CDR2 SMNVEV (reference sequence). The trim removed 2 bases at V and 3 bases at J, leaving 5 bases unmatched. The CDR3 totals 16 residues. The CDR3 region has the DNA TGTGCCAGCAGTTTACTGGGACAGGGCCACAATCAGCCCCAGCATTTT. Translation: CASSLLGQGHNQPQHF.

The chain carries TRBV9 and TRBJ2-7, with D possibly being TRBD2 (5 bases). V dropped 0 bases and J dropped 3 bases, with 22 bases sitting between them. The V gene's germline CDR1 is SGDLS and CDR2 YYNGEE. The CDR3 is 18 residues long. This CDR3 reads CASSVGPRYSSEGYEQYF. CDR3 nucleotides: TGTGCCAGCAGCGTAGGTCCACGGTACTCTTCTGAGGGCTACGAGCAGTACTTC.

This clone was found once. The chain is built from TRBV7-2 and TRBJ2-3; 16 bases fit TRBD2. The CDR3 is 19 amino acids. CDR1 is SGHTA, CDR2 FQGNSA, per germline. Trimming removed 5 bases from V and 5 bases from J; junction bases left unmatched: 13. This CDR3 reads CASSRPGTSGRGPQDTQYF. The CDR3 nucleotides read TGTGCCAGCAGCCGTCCCGGGACTAGCGGGAGGGGGCCCCAAGATACGCAGTATTTT.

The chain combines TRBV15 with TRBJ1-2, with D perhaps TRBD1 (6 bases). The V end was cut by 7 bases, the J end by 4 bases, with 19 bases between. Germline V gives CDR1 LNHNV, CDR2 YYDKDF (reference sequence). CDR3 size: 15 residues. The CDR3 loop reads CATIPGGGGGYGYTF. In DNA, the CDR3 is TGTGCCACCATCCCCGGAGGAGGGGGGGGCTATGGCTACACCTTC.

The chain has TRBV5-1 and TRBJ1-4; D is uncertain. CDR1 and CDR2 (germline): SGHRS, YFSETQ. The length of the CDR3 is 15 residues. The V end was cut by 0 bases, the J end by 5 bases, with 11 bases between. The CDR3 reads CASSLAPTVNEKLFF. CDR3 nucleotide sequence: TGCGCCAGCAGCTTGGCTCCTACAGTGAATGAAAAACTGTTTTTT. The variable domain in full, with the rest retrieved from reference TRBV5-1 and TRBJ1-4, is KAGVTQTPRYLIKTRGQQVTLSCSPISGHRSVSWYQQTPGQGLQFLFEYFSETQRNKGNFPGRFSGRQFSNSRSEMNVSTLELGDSALYLCASSLAPTVNEKLFFGSGTQLSVL.

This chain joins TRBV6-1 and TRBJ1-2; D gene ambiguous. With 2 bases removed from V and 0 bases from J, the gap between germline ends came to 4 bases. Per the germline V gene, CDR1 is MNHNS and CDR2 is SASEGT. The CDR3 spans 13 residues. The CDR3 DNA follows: TGTGCCAGCAGTGAAACAACTAACTATGGCTACACCTTC. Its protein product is CASSETTNYGYTF.

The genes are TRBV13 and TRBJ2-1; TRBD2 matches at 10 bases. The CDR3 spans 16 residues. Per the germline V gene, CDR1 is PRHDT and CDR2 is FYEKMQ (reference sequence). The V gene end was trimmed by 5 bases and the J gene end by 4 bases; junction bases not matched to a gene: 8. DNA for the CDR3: TGTGCCAGCAGCGCGCGAATAGCGGGGGGTTACAATGAGCAGTTCTTC. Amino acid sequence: CASSARIAGGYNEQFF.

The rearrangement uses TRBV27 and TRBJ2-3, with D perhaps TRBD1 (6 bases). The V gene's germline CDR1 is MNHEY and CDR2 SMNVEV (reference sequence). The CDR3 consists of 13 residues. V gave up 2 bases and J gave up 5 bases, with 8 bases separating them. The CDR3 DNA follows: TGTGCCAGCAGTTTAGGGGGACAAGATACGCAGTATTTT. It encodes CASSLGGQDTQYF.

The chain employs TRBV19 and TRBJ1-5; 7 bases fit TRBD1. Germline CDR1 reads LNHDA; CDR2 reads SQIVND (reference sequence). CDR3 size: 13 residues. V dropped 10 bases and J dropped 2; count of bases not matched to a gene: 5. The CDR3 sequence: CATATGGNQPQHF. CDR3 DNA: TGTGCCACAGCAACAGGGGGCAATCAGCCCCAGCATTTT.

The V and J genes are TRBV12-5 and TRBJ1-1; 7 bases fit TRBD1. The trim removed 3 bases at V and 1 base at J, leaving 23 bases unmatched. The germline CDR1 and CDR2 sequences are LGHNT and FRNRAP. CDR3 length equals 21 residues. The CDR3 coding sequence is TGTGCTAGTGGTTTAGCCAGAAAACAGGGGCAGGATGCCAGACGGAACACTGAAGCTTTCTTT. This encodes CASGLARKQGQDARRNTEAFF.

CDR3 protein: CASSIDSGTTYEQYF. The CDR3 DNA follows: TGTGCCAGTAGTATAGATAGCGGGACAACCTACGAGCAGTACTTC. This chain connects TRBV19 to TRBJ2-7, with 8 bases fitting TRBD2. The CDR3 runs 15 residues. Trimming took 0 bases from V and 2 from J; bases not matched to a gene: 3. The germline V gene encodes CDR1 LNHDA and CDR2 SQIVND (reference sequence).

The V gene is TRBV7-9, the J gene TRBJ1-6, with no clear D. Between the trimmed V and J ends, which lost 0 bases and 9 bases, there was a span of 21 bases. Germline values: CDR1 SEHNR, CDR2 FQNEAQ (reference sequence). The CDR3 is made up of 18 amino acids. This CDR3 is CASSLAVQVEWPISPLHF. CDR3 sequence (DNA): TGTGCCAGCAGCTTAGCGGTGCAGGTCGAGTGGCCGATTTCACCCCTCCACTTT. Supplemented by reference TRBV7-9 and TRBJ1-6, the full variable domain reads DTGVSQNPRHKITKRGQNVTFRCDPISEHNRLYWYRQTLGQGPEFLTYFQNEAQLEKSRLLSDRFSAERPKGSFSTLEIQRTEQGDSAMYLCASSLAVQVEWPISPLHFGNGTRLTVT.

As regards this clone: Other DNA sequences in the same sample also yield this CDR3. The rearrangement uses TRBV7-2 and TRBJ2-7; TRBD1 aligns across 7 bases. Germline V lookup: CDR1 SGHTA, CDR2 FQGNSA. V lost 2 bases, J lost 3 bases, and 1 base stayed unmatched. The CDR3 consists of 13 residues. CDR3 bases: TGTGCCAGCAGCTTAAACAGGGGCTACGAGCAGTACTTC. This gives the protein CASSLNRGYEQYF.

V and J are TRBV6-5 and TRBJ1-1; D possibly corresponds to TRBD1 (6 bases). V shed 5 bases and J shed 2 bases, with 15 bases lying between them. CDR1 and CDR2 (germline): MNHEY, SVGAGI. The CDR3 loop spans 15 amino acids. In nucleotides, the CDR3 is TGTGCCAGCAGTATTGGGACACCGCAAAACACTGAAGCTTTCTTT. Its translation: CASSIGTPQNTEAFF.

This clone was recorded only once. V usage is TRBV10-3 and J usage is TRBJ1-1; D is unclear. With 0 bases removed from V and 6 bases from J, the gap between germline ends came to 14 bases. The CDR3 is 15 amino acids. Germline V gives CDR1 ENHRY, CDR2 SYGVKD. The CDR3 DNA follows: TGTGCCATCAGTGAGTCAATCGCCGGTCTACCTGAAGCTTTCTTT. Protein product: CAISESIAGLPEAFF.

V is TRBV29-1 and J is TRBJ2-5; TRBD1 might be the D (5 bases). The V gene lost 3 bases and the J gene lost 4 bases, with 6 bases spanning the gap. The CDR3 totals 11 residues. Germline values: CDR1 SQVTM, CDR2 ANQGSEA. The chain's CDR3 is CSVETVETQYF. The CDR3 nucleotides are TGCAGCGTTGAGACAGTAGAGACCCAGTACTTC.

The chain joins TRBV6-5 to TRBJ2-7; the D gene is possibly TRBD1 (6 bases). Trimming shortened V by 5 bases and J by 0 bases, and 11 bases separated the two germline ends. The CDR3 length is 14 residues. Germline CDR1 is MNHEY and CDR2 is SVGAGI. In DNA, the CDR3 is TGTGCCAGCAGTCGCAGGGGTAGCTCCTACGAGCAGTACTTC. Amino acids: CASSRRGSSYEQYF.

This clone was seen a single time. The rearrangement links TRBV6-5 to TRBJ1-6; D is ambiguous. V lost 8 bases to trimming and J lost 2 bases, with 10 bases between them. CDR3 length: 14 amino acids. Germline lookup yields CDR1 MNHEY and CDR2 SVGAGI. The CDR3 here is CASGQATYNSPLHF. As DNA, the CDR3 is TGTGCCAGCGGGCAGGCTACCTATAATTCACCCCTCCACTTT.

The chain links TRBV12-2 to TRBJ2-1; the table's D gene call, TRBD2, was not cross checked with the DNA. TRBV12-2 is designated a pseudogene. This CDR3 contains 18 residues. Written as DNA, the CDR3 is TGTGCAAGTCGCTCCGGGACTAGCGGCAGTTACTCCTACAATGAGCAGTTCTTC. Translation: CASRSGTSGSYSYNEQFF.